This TCR beta chain was sequenced for a study of T cell responses to AZD1222 COVID-19 vaccine. Study details: Analysis merged second doses at about 4 or about 12 weeks.

The germline gives CDR1 SEHNR, CDR2 FQNEAQ (reference sequence). The CDR3 runs to 15 residues. Trimming shortened V by 5 bases and J by 1 base, and 9 bases separated the two germline ends. The assay was immunoSEQ multiplex PCR, and TCRdb's table has in-frame clones only and misses some. This table holds under 150,000 clones, over 85% found once. Findings and caveats of the study: Repertoire sampling was restricted to post-peak T cell response timepoints.

This clone was detected once. The antigen is unknown. Sequences were derived from peripheral blood, sampled on day 0 of AZD1222 vaccination. The clonotype originates from an adult in good health. This chain connects TRBV7-9 to TRBJ2-6, with a possible D match to TRBD2 (5 bases). The CDR3 sequence is CASSRLASGANVLTF. The CDR3, as DNA: TGTGCCAGCAGCCGCCTAGCTTCTGGGGCCAACGTCCTGACTTTC.